This TCR beta chain was sequenced during a study of T cell changes during pregnancy in multiple sclerosis. The V and J ends lost 3 bases and 6 bases, in that order; junction bases with no gene match: 8. The length of the CDR3 is 16 residues. Germline CDR1 reads SGHRS; CDR2 reads YFSETQ. The protocol was immunoSEQ multiplex PCR, while the TCRdb copy is restricted to in-frame clones and leaves out a portion. Here the sample spans some 64,000 clones, roughly 90% being singletons. The chain recombines TRBV5-1 with TRBJ2-2, with 10 bases matching TRBD2. The receptor was isolated from a female donor with multiple sclerosis, enrolled in a pregnancy study. The sequencing here drew on peripheral blood, taken in the first trimester of pregnancy. Here the CDR3 DNA reads TGCGCCAGCAGCTCCAGGCTAGCGGGAGAACCCGGGGAGCTGTTTTTT. It encodes CASSSRLAGEPGELFF.